This TCR beta chain was identified in a study of brain metastases from non-small cell lung cancer (dated by TCRdb to between 2017 and 2020). Some background on the complete study: The study profiled the immune microenvironment of paired resected primary tumors and brain metastases from non-small-cell lung cancer patients.

The cohort was made up of 30 to 45 patients with surgically resected non-small-cell lung cancer, each of whom had both a primary tumor specimen and a brain metastasis specimen. From the cysteine through the phenylalanine, the CDR3 covers 18 amino acids. CDR3 DNA only is kept here, 54 bases in frame from base 1. V sheds 5 bases and J sheds 0 bases, leaving 17 bases between their ends. CDR1 and CDR2 are read off the germline V gene (reference sequence) as LNHDA and SQIVND. As for this clone: Which antigen it targets is not known. Base qualities are not at hand, and no much larger clone is one base apart.

The method behind the library was the immunoSEQ multiplex PCR assay. T-cell receptor beta chain repertoire sequencing was carried out together with a 770-gene immune expression panel. TCRdb's version of the immuneACCESS table is confined to in-frame rearrangements and falls short of the full clone set. An unresolved V gene accounts for under half of the shortfall where checked; the remainder is of unknown origin. This sample lists 3,200 or so clones; less than 97% were detected once. The ten largest clones capture 1.5% to 2% of the sample. The sequenced material came from tumor-adjacent normal tissue. The source of this sequence is a donor older than 35 with non-small cell lung cancer. Recombination connected TRBV19 to TRBJ2-6; TRBD1 might be the D gene, on 5 matching bases. The CDR3 is CASSSSKGLRSGANVLTF. In nucleotides, the sequence is TGTGCCAGTAGTTCCTCCAAGGGGCTCCGCTCTGGGGCCAACGTCCTGACTTTC.